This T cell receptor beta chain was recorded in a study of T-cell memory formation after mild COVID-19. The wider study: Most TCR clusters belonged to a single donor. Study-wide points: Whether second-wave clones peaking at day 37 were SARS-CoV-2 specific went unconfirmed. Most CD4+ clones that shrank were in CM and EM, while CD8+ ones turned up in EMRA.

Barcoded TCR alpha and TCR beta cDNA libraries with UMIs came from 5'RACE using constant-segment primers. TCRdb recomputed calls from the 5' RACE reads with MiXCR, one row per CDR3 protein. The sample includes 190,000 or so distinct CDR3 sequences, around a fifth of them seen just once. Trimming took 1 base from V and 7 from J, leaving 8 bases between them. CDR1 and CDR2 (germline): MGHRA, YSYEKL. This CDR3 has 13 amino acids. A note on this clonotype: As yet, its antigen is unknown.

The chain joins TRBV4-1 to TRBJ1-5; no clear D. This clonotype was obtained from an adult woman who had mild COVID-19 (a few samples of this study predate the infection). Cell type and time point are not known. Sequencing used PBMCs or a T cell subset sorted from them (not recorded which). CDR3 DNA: TGCGCCAGCAGCCAAGTCGGAACCCAGCCCCAGCATTTT. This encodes CASSQVGTQPQHF.